This T cell receptor (beta chain) was captured in a study of blood T cells in healthy people across ages. Study information: With template switching, about one barcoded beta molecule was captured per two T cells.

Germline V gene data show CDR1 as MDHEN and CDR2 as SYDVKM. Between the trimmed V and J ends, which lost 7 bases and 6 bases, there was a span of 15 bases. The length of the CDR3 is 13 residues. It was with a sample-barcoded 5' primer and a J-beta primer mix that a second PCR of about 7 to 12 cycles was run. MiXCR was run by TCRdb on the 5' RACE reads, yielding one entry per CDR3 protein. This sample carries about 970,000 distinct CDR3 sequences, about 53% of them seen once, and the ten largest clones take 20% to 25%. Healthy Caucasians from Russia aged roughly 6 to 95 served as donors. The sequenced material came from blood. This clonotype was sampled from a woman aged 60-75 years in good health. This chain links TRBV28 with TRBJ2-5; D unclear. CDR3 residues: CASTDPSVQTQYF. The CDR3, as DNA: TGTGCCAGCACTGACCCAAGCGTTCAGACCCAGTACTTC.